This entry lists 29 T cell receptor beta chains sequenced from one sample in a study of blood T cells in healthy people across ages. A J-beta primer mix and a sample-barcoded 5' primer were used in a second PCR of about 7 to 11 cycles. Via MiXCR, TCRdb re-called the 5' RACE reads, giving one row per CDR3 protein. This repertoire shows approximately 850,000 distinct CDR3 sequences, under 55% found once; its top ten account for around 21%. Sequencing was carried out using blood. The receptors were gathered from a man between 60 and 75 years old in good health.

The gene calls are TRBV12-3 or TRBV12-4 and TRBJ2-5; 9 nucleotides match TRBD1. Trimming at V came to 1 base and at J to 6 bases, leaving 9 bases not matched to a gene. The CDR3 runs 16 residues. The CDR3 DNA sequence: TGTGCCAGCAGTTTAGGTCCGGGACAGGGATCGAAGACCCAGTACTTC. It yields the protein CASSLGPGQGSKTQYF.

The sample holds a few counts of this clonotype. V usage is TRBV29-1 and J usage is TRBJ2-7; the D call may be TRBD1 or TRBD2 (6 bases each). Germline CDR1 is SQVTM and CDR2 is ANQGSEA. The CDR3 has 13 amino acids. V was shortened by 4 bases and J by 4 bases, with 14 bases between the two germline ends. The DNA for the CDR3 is TGCAGCGTTGCGGAGGGGGGCCAATACGAGCAGTACTTC. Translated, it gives CSVAEGGQYEQYF.

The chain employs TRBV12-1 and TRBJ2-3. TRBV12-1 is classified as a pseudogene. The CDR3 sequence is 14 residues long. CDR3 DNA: TGTGCCAGCAGCTTTGTCGGGCTCACAGATACGCAGTATTTT. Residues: CASSFVGLTDTQYF.

In DNA, the CDR3 is TGTGCCAGCAGTTACTCTCGGACCTACGAGCAGTACTTC. This codes for CASSYSRTYEQYF. The V gene is TRBV6-2 or TRBV6-3, the J gene TRBJ2-7; no clear D gene. Germline-derived CDR1 and CDR2 are MNHEY and SVGEGT. V was shortened by 0 bases and J by 2 bases, with 5 bases between the two germline ends. CDR3 length equals 13 residues.

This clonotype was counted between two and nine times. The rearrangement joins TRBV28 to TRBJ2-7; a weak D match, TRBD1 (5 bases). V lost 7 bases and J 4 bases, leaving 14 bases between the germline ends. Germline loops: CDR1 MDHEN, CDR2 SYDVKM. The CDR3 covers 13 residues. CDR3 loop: CASKTGAKYEQYF. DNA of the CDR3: TGTGCCAGCAAAACAGGCGCTAAATACGAGCAGTACTTC.

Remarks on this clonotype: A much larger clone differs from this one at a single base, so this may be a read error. CDR3 sequence reads: CASRLGVKETQYF. The CDR3 coding sequence is TGTGCCAGCAGACTAGGGGTGAAAGAGACCCAGTACTTC. The rearrangement joins TRBV12-3 or TRBV12-4 to TRBJ2-7; the D gene could be TRBD1 or TRBD2 (5 bases each). The assigned J gene may be wrong: the sequence end matches TRBJ2-5 better. This CDR3 has 13 residues.

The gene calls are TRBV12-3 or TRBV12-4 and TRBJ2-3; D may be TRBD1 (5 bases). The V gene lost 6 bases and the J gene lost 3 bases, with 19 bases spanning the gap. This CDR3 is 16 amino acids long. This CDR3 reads CASRSGWAGRTDTQYF. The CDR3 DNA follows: TGTGCCAGCAGATCAGGGTGGGCCGGGCGGACAGATACGCAGTATTTT.

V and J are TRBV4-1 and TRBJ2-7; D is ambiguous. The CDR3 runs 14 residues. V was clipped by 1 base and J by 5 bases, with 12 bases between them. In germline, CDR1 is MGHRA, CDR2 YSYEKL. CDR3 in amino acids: CASSQATRFHEQYF. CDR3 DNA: TGCGCCAGCAGCCAAGCAACGCGGTTCCACGAGCAGTACTTC.

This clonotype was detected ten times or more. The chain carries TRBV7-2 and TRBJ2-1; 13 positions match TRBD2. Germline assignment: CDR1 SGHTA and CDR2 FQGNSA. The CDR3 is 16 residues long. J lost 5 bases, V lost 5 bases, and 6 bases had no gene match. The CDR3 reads CASSRSGTSGNNEQFF. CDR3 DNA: TGTGCCAGCAGCCGGTCCGGGACTAGCGGGAACAATGAGCAGTTCTTC. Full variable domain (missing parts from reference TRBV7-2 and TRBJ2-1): GAGVSQSPSNKVTEKGKDVELRCDPISGHTALYWYRQSLGQGLEFLIYFQGNSAPDKSGLPSDRFSAERTGGSVSTLTIQRTQQEDSAVYLCASSRSGTSGNNEQFFGPGTRLTVL.

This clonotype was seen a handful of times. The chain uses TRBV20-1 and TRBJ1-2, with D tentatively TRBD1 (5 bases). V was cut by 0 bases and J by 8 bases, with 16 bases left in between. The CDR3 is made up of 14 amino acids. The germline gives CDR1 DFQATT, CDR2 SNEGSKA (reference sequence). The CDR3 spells CSAREVEGFVGYTF. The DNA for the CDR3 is TGCAGTGCTAGAGAGGTTGAGGGGTTCGTGGGCTACACCTTC.

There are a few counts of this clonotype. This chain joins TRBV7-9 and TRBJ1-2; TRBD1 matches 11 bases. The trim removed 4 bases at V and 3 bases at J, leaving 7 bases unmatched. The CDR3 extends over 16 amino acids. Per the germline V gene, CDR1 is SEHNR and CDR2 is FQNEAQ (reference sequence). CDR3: CASSSPDRGLDYGYTF. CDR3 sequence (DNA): TGTGCCAGCAGCTCCCCGGACAGGGGGCTAGACTATGGCTACACCTTC.

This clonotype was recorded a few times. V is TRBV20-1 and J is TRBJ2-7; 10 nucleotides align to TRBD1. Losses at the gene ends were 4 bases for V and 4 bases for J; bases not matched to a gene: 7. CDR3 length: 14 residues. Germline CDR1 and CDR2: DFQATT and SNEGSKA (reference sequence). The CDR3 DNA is TGCAGTGCTACCGCAGGGACAGGGGTTTACGAGCAGTACTTC. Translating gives CSATAGTGVYEQYF.

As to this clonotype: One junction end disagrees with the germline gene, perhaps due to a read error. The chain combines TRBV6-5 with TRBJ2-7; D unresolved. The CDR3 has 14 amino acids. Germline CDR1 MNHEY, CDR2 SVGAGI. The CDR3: CANSYEVGPYEQYF. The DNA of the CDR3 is TGTGCCAACAGTTACGAGGTTGGGCCCTACGAGCAGTACTTC.

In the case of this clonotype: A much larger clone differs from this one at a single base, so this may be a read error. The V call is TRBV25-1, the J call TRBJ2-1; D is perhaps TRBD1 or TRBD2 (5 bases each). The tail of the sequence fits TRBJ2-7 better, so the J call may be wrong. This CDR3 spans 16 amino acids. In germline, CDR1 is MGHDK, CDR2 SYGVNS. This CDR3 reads CASSESRGHSYNEQYF. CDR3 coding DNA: TGTGCCAGCAGTGAATCGAGGGGTCACTCCTACAATGAGCAGTACTTC.

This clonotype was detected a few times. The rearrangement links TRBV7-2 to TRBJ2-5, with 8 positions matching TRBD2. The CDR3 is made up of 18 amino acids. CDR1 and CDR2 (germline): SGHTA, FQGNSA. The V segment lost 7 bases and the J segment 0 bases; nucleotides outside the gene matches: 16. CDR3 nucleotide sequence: TGTGCCAGCACCCGACAAGCCCGACTAGCGCCTGACCAAGAGACCCAGTACTTC. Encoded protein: CASTRQARLAPDQETQYF.

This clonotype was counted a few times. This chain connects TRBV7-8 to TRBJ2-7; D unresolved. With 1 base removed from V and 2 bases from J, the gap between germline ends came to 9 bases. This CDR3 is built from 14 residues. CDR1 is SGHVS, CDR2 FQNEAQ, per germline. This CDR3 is CASSLERVTYEQYF. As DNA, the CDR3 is TGTGCCAGCAGCTTAGAGCGAGTTACCTACGAGCAGTACTTC.

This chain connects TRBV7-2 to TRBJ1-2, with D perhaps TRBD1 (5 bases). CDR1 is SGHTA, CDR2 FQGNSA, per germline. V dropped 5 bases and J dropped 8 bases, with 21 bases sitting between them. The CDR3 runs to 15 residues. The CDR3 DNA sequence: TGTGCCAGCAGCGCGATAATAACCAGGGCGGGAGGCTACACCTTC. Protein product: CASSAIITRAGGYTF.

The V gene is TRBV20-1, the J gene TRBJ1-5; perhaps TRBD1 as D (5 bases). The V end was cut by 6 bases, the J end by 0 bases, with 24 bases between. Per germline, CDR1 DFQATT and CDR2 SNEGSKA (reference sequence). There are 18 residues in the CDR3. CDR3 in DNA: TGCAGTGCGGAAGAGTCGGAAGGGGTGGATTATAGCAATCAGCCCCAGCATTTT. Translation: CSAEESEGVDYSNQPQHF.

In DNA form, the CDR3 reads TGTGCCAGCAGGCTCGACAATGAGCAGTTCTTC. Amino acids: CASRLDNEQFF. The V gene is TRBV7-2, the J gene TRBJ2-1, with no clear D. Germline V lookup: CDR1 SGHTA, CDR2 FQGNSA. The CDR3 has 11 residues. V was clipped by 6 bases and J by 5 bases, with 5 bases between them. Full variable domain (outside the CDR3, taken from reference TRBV7-2 and TRBJ2-1): GAGVSQSPSNKVTEKGKDVELRCDPISGHTALYWYRQSLGQGLEFLIYFQGNSAPDKSGLPSDRFSAERTGGSVSTLTIQRTQQEDSAVYLCASRLDNEQFFGPGTRLTVL.

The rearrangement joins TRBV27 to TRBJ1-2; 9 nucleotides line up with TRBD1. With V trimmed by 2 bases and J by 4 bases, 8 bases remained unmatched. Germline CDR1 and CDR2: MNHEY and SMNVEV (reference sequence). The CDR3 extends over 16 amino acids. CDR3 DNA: TGTGCCAGCAGTTTAAAGGGGGACAGGGCTGGCTATGGCTACACCTTC. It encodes CASSLKGDRAGYGYTF.

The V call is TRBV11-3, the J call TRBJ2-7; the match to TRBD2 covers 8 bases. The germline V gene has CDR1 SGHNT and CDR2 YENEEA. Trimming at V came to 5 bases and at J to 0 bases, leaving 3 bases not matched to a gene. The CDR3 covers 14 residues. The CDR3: CASSRGGDSYEQYF. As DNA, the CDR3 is TGTGCCAGCAGCCGGGGGGGGGACTCCTACGAGCAGTACTTC.

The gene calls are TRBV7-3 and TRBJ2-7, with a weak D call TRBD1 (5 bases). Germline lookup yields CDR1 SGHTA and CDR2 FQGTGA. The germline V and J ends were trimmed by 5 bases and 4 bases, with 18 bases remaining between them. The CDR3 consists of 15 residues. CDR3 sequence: CASSVTGQKPYEQYF. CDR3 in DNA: TGTGCCAGCAGCGTCACAGGTCAGAAACCTTACGAGCAGTACTTC.

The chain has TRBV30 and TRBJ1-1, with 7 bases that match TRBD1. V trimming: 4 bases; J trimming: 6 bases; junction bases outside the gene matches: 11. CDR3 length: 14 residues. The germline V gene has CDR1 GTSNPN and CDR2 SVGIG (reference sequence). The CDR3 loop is CAWTVQPQGAEAFF. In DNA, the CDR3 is TGTGCCTGGACCGTACAACCCCAGGGGGCTGAAGCTTTCTTT. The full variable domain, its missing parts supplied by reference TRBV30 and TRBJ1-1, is SQTIHQWPATLVQPVGSPLSLECTVEGTSNPNLYWYRQAAGRGLQLLFYSVGIGQISSEVPQNLSASRPQDRQFILSSKKLLLSDSGFYLCAWTVQPQGAEAFFGQGTRLTVV.

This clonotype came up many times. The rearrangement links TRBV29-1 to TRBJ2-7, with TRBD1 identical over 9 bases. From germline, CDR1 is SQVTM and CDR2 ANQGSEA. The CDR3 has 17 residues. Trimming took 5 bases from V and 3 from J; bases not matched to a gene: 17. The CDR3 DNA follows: TGCAGCGTTCTCCCCGACGAGTTTACAGGGGGCGGCTACGAGCAGTACTTC. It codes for CSVLPDEFTGGGYEQYF.

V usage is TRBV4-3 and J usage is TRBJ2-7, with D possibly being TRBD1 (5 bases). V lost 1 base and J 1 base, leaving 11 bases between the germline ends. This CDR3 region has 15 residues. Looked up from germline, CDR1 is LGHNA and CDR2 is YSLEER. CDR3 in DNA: TGCGCCAGCAGCCAAGGGGTAGGGGCGTCCTACGAGCAGTACTTC. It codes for CASSQGVGASYEQYF.

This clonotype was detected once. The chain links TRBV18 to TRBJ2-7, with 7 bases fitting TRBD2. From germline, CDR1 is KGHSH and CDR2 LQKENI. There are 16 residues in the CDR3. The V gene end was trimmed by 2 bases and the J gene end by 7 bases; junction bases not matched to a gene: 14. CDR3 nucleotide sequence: TGTGCCAGCTCACCAGGTCTAGCGGTCATCGGAAATGAGCAGTACTTC. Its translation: CASSPGLAVIGNEQYF.

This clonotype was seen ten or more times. CDR3: CASSQDGSRETQYF. The CDR3 DNA is TGTGCCAGCAGCCAAGATGGGAGTCGCGAGACCCAGTACTTC. The chain couples TRBV3-1 to TRBJ2-5; D perhaps matches TRBD2 (5 bases). Germline CDR1 is LGHDT and CDR2 is YNNKEL (reference sequence). The V end was cut by 0 bases, the J end by 5 bases, with 10 bases between. This CDR3 contains 14 residues.

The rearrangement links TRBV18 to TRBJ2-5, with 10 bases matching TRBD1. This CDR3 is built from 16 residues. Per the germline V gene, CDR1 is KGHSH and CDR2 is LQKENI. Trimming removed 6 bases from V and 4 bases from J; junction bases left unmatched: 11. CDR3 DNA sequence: TGTGCCAGCTCGCTTACCGGGACAGGGGAGAGAGAGACCCAGTACTTC. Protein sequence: CASSLTGTGERETQYF.

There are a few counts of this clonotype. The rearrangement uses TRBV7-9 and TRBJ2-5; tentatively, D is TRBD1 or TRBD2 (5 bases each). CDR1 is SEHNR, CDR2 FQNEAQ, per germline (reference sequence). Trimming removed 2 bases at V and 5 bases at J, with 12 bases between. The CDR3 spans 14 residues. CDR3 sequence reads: CASSLSRELETQYF. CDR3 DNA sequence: TGTGCCAGCAGCTTAAGCAGGGAGTTGGAGACCCAGTACTTC.